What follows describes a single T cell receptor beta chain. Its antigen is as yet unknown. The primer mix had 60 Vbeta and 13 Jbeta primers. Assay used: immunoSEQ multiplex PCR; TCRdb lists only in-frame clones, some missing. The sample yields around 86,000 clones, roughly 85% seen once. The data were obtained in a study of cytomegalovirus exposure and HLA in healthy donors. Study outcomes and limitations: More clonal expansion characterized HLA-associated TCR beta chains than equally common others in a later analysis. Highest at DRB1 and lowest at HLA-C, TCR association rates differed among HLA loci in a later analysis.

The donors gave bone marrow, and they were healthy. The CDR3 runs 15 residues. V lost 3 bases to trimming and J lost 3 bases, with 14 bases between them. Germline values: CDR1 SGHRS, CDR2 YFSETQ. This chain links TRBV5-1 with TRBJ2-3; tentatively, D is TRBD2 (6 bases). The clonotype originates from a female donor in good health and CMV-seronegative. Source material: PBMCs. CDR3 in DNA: TGCGCCAGCAGCTCGCTCGGGAGTGAAACAGATACGCAGTATTTT. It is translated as CASSSLGSETDTQYF.